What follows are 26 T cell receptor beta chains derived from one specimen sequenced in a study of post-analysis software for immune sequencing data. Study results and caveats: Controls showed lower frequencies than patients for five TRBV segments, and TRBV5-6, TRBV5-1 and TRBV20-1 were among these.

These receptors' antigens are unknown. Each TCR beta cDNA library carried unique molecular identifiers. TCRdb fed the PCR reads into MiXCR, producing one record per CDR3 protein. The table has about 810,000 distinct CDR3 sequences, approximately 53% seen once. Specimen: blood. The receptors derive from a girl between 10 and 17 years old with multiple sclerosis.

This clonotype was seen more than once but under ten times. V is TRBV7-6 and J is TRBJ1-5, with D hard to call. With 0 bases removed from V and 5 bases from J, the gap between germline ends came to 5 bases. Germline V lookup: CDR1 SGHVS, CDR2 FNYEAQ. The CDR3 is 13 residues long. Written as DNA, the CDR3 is TGTGCCAGCAGCTTAGCTCGGTATCAGCCCCAGCATTTT. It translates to CASSLARYQPQHF.

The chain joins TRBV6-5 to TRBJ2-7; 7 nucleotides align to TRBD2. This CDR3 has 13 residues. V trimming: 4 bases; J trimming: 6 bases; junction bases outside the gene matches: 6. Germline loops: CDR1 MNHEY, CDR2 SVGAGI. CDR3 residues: CASSLSWGGEQYF. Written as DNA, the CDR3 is TGTGCCAGCAGTTTGTCCTGGGGGGGCGAGCAGTACTTC.

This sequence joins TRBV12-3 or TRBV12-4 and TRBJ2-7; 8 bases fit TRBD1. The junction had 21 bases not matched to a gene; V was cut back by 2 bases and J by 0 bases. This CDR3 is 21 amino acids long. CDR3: CASSLRSGRDRSATSSYEQYF. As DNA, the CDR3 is TGTGCCAGCAGTTTAAGGTCAGGCCGGGACAGGAGTGCAACGAGCTCCTACGAGCAGTACTTC.

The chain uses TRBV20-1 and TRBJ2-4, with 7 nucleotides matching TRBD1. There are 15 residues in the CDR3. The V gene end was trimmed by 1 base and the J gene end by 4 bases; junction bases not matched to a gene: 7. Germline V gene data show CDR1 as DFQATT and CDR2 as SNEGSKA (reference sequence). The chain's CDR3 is CSARAPGQSKNIQYF. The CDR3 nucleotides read TGCAGTGCTAGAGCTCCGGGACAGTCTAAAAACATTCAGTACTTC.

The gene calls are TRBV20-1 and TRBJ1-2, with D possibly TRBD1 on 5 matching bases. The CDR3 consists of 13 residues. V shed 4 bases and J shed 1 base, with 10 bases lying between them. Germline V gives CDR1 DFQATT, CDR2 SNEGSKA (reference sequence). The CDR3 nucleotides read TGCAGTGCTAAGACAGAGAGTAACTATGGCTACACCTTC. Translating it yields CSAKTESNYGYTF.

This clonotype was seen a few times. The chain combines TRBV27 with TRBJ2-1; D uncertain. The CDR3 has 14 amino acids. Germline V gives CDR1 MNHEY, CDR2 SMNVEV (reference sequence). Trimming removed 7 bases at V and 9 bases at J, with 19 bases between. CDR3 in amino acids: CASTPHERWSEQFF. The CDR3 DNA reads TGTGCCAGCACCCCACACGAGCGATGGAGTGAGCAGTTCTTC.

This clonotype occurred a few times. The chain's CDR3 is CSADSRSKDTQYF. DNA of the CDR3: TGCAGTGCGGATAGCCGGAGTAAAGATACGCAGTATTTT. The rearrangement uses TRBV20-1 and TRBJ2-3; D gene unclear. The V gene lost 6 bases and the J gene lost 5 bases, with 15 bases spanning the gap. This CDR3 has 13 amino acids. Germline loops: CDR1 DFQATT, CDR2 SNEGSKA (reference sequence).

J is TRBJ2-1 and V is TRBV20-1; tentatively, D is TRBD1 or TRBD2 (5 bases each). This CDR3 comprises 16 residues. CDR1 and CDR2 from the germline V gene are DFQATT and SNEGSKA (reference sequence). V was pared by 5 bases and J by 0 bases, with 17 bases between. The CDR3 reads CSADLGPGPSYNEQFF. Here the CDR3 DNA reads TGCAGTGCTGACCTGGGACCCGGTCCCTCCTACAATGAGCAGTTCTTC.

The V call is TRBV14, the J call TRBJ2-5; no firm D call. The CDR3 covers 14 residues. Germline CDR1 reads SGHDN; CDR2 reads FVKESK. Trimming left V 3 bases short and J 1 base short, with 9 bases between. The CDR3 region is CASSHAGIQETQYF. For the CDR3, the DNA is TGTGCCAGCAGCCACGCAGGCATCCAAGAGACCCAGTACTTC.

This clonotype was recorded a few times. The chain's CDR3 is CASSQGPIPYEQYF. The DNA for the CDR3 is TGCGCCAGCAGCCAAGGCCCGATTCCCTACGAGCAGTACTTC. The chain has TRBV4-1 and TRBJ2-7, with no clear D. Germline CDR1 MGHRA, CDR2 YSYEKL. This CDR3 comprises 14 residues. V was clipped by 1 base and J by 2 bases, with 9 bases between them.

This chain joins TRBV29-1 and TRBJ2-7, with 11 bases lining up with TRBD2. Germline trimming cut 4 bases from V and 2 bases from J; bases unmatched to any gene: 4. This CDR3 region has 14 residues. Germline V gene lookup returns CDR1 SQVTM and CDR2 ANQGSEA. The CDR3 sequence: CSVAGTSGTYEQYF. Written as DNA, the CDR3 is TGCAGCGTTGCGGGGACTAGCGGAACCTACGAGCAGTACTTC.

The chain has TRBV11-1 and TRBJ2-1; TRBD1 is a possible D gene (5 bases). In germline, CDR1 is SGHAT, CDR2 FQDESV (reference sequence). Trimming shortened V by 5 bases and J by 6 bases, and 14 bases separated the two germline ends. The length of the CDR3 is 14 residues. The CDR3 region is CASSIGQAANEQFF. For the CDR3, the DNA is TGTGCCAGCAGCATAGGACAAGCAGCCAATGAGCAGTTCTTC. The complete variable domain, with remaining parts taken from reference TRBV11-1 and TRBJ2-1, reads EAEVAQSPRYKITEKSQAVAFWCDPISGHATLYWYRQILGQGPELLVQFQDESVVDDSQLPKDRFSAERLKGVDSTLKIQPAELGDSAMYLCASSIGQAANEQFFGPGTRLTVL.

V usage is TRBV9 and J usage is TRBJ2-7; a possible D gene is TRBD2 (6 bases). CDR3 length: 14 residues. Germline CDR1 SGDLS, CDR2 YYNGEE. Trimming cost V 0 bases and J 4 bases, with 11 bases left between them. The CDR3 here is CASSVAGEGYEQYF. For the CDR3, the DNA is TGTGCCAGCAGCGTAGCGGGAGAAGGATACGAGCAGTACTTC.

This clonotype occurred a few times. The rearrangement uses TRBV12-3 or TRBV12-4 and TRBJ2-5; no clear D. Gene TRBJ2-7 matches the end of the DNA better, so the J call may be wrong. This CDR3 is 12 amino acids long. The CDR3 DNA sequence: TGTGCCAGCACTCGAGGAGTGAACGAGCAGTACTTC. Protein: CASTRGVNEQYF.

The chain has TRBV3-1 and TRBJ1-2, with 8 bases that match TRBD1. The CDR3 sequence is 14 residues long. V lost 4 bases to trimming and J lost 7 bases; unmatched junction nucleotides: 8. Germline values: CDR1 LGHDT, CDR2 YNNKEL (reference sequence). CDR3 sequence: CASSPNRGSSGYTF. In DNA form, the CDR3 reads TGTGCCAGCAGCCCTAACAGGGGGAGTAGTGGCTACACCTTC.

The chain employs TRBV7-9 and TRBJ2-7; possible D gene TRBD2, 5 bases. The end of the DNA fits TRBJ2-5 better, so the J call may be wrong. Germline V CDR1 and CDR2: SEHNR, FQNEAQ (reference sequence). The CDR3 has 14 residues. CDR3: CASSPIANSETQYF. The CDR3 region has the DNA TGTGCCAGCAGCCCAATAGCGAATTCCGAGACCCAGTACTTC.

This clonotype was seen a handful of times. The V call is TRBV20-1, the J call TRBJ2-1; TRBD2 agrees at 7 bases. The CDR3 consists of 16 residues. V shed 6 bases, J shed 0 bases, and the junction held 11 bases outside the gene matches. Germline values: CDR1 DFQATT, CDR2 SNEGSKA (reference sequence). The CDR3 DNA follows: TGCAGTGCCAAGGTGCTTGGCGGGAGCTCCTACAATGAGCAGTTCTTC. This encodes CSAKVLGGSSYNEQFF.

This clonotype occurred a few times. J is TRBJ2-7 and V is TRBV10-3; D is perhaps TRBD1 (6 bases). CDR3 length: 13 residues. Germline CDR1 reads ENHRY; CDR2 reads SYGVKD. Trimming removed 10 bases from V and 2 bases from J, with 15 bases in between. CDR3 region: CASTRDTTYEQYF. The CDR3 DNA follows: TGTGCCAGCACCCGGGACACCACCTACGAGCAGTACTTC.

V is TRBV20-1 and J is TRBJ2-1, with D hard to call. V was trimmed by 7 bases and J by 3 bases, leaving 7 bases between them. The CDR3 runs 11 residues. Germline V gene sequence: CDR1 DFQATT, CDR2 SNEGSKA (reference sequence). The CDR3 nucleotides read TGCAGTGTTTTTGGCTACAATGAGCAGTTCTTC. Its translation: CSVFGYNEQFF.

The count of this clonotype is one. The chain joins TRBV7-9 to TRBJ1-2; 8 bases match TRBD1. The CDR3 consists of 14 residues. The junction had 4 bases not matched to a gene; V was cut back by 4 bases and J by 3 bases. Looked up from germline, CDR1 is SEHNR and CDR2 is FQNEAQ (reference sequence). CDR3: CASSSAGGHYGYTF. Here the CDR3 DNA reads TGTGCCAGCAGCTCCGCAGGGGGCCACTATGGCTACACCTTC.

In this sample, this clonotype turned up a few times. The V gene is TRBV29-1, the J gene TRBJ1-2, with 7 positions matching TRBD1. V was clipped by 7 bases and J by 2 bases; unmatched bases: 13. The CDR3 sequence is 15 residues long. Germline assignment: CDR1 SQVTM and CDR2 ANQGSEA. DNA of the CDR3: TGCAGCGCCAGGGACAGCCGTCACGACAACTATGGCTACACCTTC. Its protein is CSARDSRHDNYGYTF.

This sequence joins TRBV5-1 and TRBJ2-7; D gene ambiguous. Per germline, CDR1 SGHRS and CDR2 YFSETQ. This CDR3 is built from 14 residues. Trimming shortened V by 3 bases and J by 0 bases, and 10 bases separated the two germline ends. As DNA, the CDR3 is TGCGCCAGCAGCTACGGACGGTTCTCCTACGAGCAGTACTTC. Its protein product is CASSYGRFSYEQYF.

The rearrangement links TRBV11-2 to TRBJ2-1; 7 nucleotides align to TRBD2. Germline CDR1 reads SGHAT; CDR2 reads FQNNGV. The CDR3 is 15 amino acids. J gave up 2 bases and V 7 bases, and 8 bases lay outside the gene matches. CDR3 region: CASNGAGRAYNEQFF. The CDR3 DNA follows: TGTGCCAGCAACGGAGCGGGGAGGGCCTACAATGAGCAGTTCTTC.

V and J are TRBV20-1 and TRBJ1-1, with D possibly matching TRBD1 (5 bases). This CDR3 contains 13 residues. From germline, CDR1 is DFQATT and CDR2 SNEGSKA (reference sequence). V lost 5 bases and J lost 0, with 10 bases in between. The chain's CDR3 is CSALGVLNTEAFF. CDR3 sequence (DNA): TGCAGTGCTCTAGGGGTGTTGAACACTGAAGCTTTCTTT.

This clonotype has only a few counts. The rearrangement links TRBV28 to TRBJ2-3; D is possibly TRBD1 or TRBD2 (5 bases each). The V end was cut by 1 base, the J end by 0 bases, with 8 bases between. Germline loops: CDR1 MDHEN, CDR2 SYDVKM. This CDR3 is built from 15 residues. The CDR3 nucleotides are TGTGCCAGCAGTTTATACGGGACCAGCACAGATACGCAGTATTTT. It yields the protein CASSLYGTSTDTQYF. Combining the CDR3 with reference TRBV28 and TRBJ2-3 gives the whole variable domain DVKVTQSSRYLVKRTGEKVFLECVQDMDHENMFWYRQDPGLGLRLIYFSYDVKMKEKGDIPEGYSVSREKKERFSLILESASTNQTSMYLCASSLYGTSTDTQYFGPGTRLTVL.

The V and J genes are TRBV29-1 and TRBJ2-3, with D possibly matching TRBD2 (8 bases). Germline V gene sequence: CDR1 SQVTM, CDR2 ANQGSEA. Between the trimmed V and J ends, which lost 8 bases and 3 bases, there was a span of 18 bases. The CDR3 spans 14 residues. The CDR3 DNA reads TGCAGCTCACGGGGGGGACAGAAGACAGATACGCAGTATTTT. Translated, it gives CSSRGGQKTDTQYF.